The clone carrying this T cell receptor (beta chain) was seen a few times. As handled by the study authors: It was from reference gene primer amplification that nucleated cell counts were estimated. Sequenced by immunoSEQ multiplex PCR; TCRdb stores in-frame clones only, minus some. V, J and clone size reflect that table, while D and trimming were determined from the DNA. Of over 120,000 clones detected, about 77% appear once; the ten largest clones hold roughly 9%. With V trimmed by 4 bases and J by 8 bases, 6 bases remained unmatched. Germline CDR1 SEHNR, CDR2 FQNEAQ (reference sequence). This CDR3 has 14 residues. This entry is derived from a study of blood T cell repertoires in COVID-19.

This chain joins TRBV7-9 and TRBJ1-4; TRBD1 agrees at 8 bases. The clonotype comes from a woman aged 50 to 60 with active or convalescent COVID-19. Sequencing was carried out using peripheral blood. Here the CDR3 reads CASSSGQGVEKLFF. DNA for the CDR3: TGTGCCAGCAGCTCCGGACAGGGCGTAGAAAAACTGTTTTTT.